These T cell receptor beta chains were read from a single sample in a study of OX40 agonist ivuxolimab in advanced cancers. TCRdb's table, derived via immunoSEQ multiplex PCR, lists solely in-frame clones and lacks some. The table has tens of thousands of clones, approximately 84% seen once. This material consisted of CD4+ or CD8+ T cells sorted from blood, taken in a trial of the OX40 agonist ivuxolimab. Receptors originate from an adult with an advanced solid tumor such as melanoma, head and neck, liver or kidney cancer. The CDR3 runs from the conserved cysteine through the conserved F or W. A D gene is named only where the DNA matches it firmly. Expanded clones are given a class, and other clones once, few, many or no size at all.

abundance	v_gene	d_gene	j_gene	CDR3nt	CDR3aa
-	TRBV5-1	-	TRBJ2-5	TGCGCCAGCAGGGAGAATCGGGGGGAGACCCAGTACTTC	CASRENRGETQYF
-	TRBV2	TRBD1	TRBJ1-1	TGTGCCAGCAGGACCGGGACAGGGGACACTGAAGCTTTCTTT	CASRTGTGDTEAFF
once	TRBV5-6	-	TRBJ1-5	TGTGCCAGCAGCTCCGGCTGGGATCAGCCCCAGCATTTT	CASSSGWDQPQHF
-	TRBV19	TRBD1	TRBJ1-2	TGTGCCAGTAGCTCATCAGGGGGCTCACCCCTATACTATGGCTACACCTTC	CASSSSGGSPLYYGYTF
-	TRBV28	-	TRBJ1-4	TGTGCCAGCAGTCACAGGACTGAAAAACTGTTTTTT	CASSHRTEKLFF
few	TRBV11-2	TRBD2	TRBJ2-1	TGTGCCAGCAGCTCGGCCCGGCCGGGAGCGGGAGGGTGGCAGTTCTTC	CASSSARPGAGGWQFF
once	TRBV28	TRBD2	TRBJ2-3	TGTGCCAGCAGTAGACGGACTAGCGGGAGCACAGATACGCAGTATTTT	CASSRRTSGSTDTQYF
-	TRBV7-9	-	TRBJ2-1	TGTGCCAGCAGCCCAGGGTTTGCGGGTGGTGAGCAGTTCTTC	CASSPGFAGGEQFF
-	TRBV9	-	TRBJ2-2	TGTGCCAGCAGCGCGATGGGAGCAAACACCGGGGAGCTGTTTTTT	CASSAMGANTGELFF
-	TRBV28	-	TRBJ1-4	TGTGCCAGCAGGCCCCAGCGGGGAAAAGTGGGGGGACTATATAATGAAAAACTGTTTTTT	CASRPQRGKVGGLYNEKLFF
-	TRBV7-3	-	TRBJ2-3	TGTGCCAGCAGCGTGGGGGCCACAGATACGCAGTATTTT	CASSVGATDTQYF
-	TRBV5-1	TRBD1	TRBJ2-5	TGCGCCAGCAGCCCCGGGACAGGGGCGAGGGAGCAGTACTTC	CASSPGTGAREQYF
-	TRBV19	TRBD1	TRBJ1-1	TGTGCCAGTAGTAGCCAAAGGGACAGGGGGCGACCTGAAGCTTTCTTT	CASSSQRDRGRPEAFF
few	TRBV5-1	-	TRBJ2-2	TGCGCCAGCAGCTTAACACAGGGCCCTTTGAACACCGGGGAGCTGTTTTTT	CASSLTQGPLNTGELFF
-	TRBV7-3	TRBD2	TRBJ2-2	TGTGCCAGCAGCTCCCGGGAGGGACAGAACACCGGGGAGCTGTTTTTT	CASSSREGQNTGELFF
once	TRBV11-2	-	TRBJ2-7	TGTGCCAGCAGAGGCCCCTCCTACGAGCAGTACTTC	CASRGPSYEQYF
-	TRBV2	TRBD2	TRBJ2-1	TGTGCCAGCAGGAAAAGCGGGAGTTGGGACAATGAGCAGTTCTTC	CASRKSGSWDNEQFF
-	TRBV7-9	-	TRBJ2-1	TGTGCCAGCAGCTTTGCGGGCAATGAGCAGTTCTTC	CASSFAGNEQFF
-	TRBV30	TRBD1	TRBJ1-1	TGTGCCTGGGACAGGGGTAGGAACACTGAAGCTTTCTTT	CAWDRGRNTEAFF
-	TRBV19	-	TRBJ2-5	TGTGCCAGTAGCCCCGGGACGCATGTCGGAGGGACCCAGTACTTC	CASSPGTHVGGTQYF
-	TRBV7-8	TRBD2	TRBJ2-1	TGTGCCAGCAGCATAGAGGGTCTAGCGGGAGGGGGGCAGTTCTTC	CASSIEGLAGGGQFF